One sample yielded the 24 T cell receptor beta chains listed below, sequenced in a study of vaccination effects on CD4 cells after COVID-19. CD4+ T cells specific for antigen were expanded with viral peptide pools by the ViraFEST assay before sequencing. Following a roughly 9-day culture, CD4+ T cells were purified. Vaccinated recipients, who were negative for nucleocapsid antibodies, had no history of SARS-CoV-2 infection. Produced via immunoSEQ multiplex PCR; TCRdb's table is partial and in-frame only. Of 20,000 to 25,000 clones in the sample, roughly 74% were seen once. Their antigen targets remain unknown. The sample was CD4+ T cells from PBMCs cultured with SARS-CoV-2 spike peptides, taken before COVID-19 vaccination. The source of these receptors is a human donor who received a COVID-19 vaccine.

The rearrangement joins TRBV27 to TRBJ1-2; 7 positions agree with TRBD1. Losses at the gene ends were 6 bases for V and 0 bases for J; bases not matched to a gene: 10. Germline V gives CDR1 MNHEY, CDR2 SMNVEV (reference sequence). CDR3 length: 16 residues. CDR3 in amino acids: CASSPRQGLANYGYTF. DNA for the CDR3: TGTGCCAGCAGCCCTAGACAGGGCCTAGCTAACTATGGCTACACCTTC.

The chain couples TRBV5-1 to TRBJ2-3, with 8 bases matching TRBD2. Germline assignment: CDR1 SGHRS and CDR2 YFSETQ. The CDR3 has 18 amino acids. V gave up 1 base and J gave up 3 bases; unmatched junction bases: 13. CDR3 sequence (DNA): TGCGCCAGCAGCTTGTTTTCTTACAGCGGGAGAATGACAGATACGCAGTATTTT. This sequence encodes CASSLFSYSGRMTDTQYF.

V usage is TRBV5-5 and J usage is TRBJ1-1, with D hard to call. V was clipped by 1 base and J by 2 bases, with 9 bases between them. Germline V CDR1 and CDR2: SGHKS, YYEKEE (reference sequence). This CDR3 spans 14 amino acids. CDR3 bases: TGTGCCAGCAGCTTGACAAGGGATAACACTGAAGCTTTCTTT. It is translated as CASSLTRDNTEAFF. Complete variable domain (other parts from reference TRBV5-5 and TRBJ1-1): DAGVTQSPTHLIKTRGQQVTLRCSPISGHKSVSWYQQVLGQGPQFIFQYYEKEERGRGNFPDRFSARQFPNYSSELNVNALLLGDSALYLCASSLTRDNTEAFFGQGTRLTVV.

This chain joins TRBV7-2 and TRBJ1-1, with D hard to call. V gave up 0 bases and J gave up 2 bases, with 13 bases separating them. From germline, CDR1 is SGHTA and CDR2 FQGNSA. There are 16 residues in the CDR3. This CDR3 reads CASSLAARVLNTEAFF. The CDR3 DNA reads as TGTGCCAGCAGCTTAGCCGCTCGAGTCCTCAACACTGAAGCTTTCTTT.

A single count supports this clone. This rearrangement joins TRBV5-1 to TRBJ1-1; D call uncertain. CDR3 length equals 13 residues. Trimming removed 5 bases from V and 1 base from J, with 9 bases in between. Germline CDR1 SGHRS, CDR2 YFSETQ. For the CDR3, the DNA is TGCGCCAGCAGTATTGGTGGGAACACTGAAGCTTTCTTT. This translates into CASSIGGNTEAFF.

The V gene is TRBV5-1, the J gene TRBJ1-1; tentative D call: TRBD1 (5 bases). V dropped 4 bases and J dropped 8 bases, with 12 bases sitting between them. In germline, CDR1 is SGHRS, CDR2 YFSETQ. This CDR3 is 12 amino acids long. The CDR3: CASSRDREEAFF. The CDR3, as DNA: TGCGCCAGCAGCCGCGACAGAGAGGAAGCTTTCTTT.

The genes are TRBV10-3 and TRBJ2-2; D ambiguous. The CDR3 has 14 amino acids. The germline V gene has CDR1 ENHRY and CDR2 SYGVKD. V shed 3 bases and J shed 2 bases, with 7 bases lying between them. In nucleotides, the CDR3 is TGTGCCATCAGTGATTCTGCTAACACCGGGGAGCTGTTTTTT. This codes for CAISDSANTGELFF.

This clone was recorded a few times. The V and J genes are TRBV6-5 and TRBJ2-6; TRBD1 matches 11 bases. Germline CDR1 is MNHEY and CDR2 is SVGAGI. J was trimmed by 3 bases and V by 10 bases; bases with no gene match: 5. The CDR3 extends over 15 amino acids. The CDR3 DNA reads as TGTGCCACCGGACAGGGGGCAGGTGGGGCCAACGTCCTGACTTTC. Its translation: CATGQGAGGANVLTF.

V usage is TRBV3-1 (or the pseudogene TRBV3-2) and J usage is TRBJ2-5, with 9 bases aligning to TRBD1. The CDR3 is 14 amino acids. Germline CDR1 reads LGHDT; CDR2 reads YNNKEL (reference sequence). With V trimmed by 4 bases and J by 2 bases, 2 bases remained unmatched. The CDR3 spells CASSPGTGQETQYF. The CDR3 DNA reads TGTGCCAGCAGCCCCGGGACAGGGCAAGAGACCCAGTACTTC.

The chain is built from TRBV5-6 and TRBJ2-4; possibly TRBD1 for D (5 bases). Trimming removed 4 bases from V and 0 bases from J, with 14 bases in between. CDR3 length equals 16 residues. Germline CDR1 SGHDT, CDR2 YYEEEE. The CDR3 sequence: CASSVDIRLAKNIQYF. For the CDR3, the DNA is TGTGCCAGCAGCGTGGACATTCGACTAGCCAAAAACATTCAGTACTTC. The whole variable domain, remainder taken from reference TRBV5-6 and TRBJ2-4, is DAGVTQSPTHLIKTRGQQVTLRCSPKSGHDTVSWYQQALGQGPQFIFQYYEEEERQRGNFPDRFSGHQFPNYSSELNVNALLLGDSALYLCASSVDIRLAKNIQYFGAGTRLSVL.

The gene calls are TRBV18 and TRBJ1-4; D call uncertain. Germline values: CDR1 KGHSH, CDR2 LQKENI. The ends were cut back, 2 bases at V and 6 bases at J, with 16 bases in the middle. This CDR3 contains 16 residues. The CDR3 region has the DNA TGTGCCAGCTCACCAAGAGGGAGCAGGAGGGATGAAAAACTGTTTTTT. It specifies CASSPRGSRRDEKLFF.

This chain joins TRBV2 and TRBJ2-7; no definite D call. Germline V CDR1 and CDR2: SNHLY, FYNNEI. Between the trimmed V and J ends, which lost 7 bases and 0 bases, there was a span of 16 bases. The CDR3 spans 15 residues. CDR3 nucleotides: TGTGCCAGCACCGACGTCACCTCAAGCTCCTACGAGCAGTACTTC. Translating it yields CASTDVTSSSYEQYF.

This chain uses TRBV18 with TRBJ1-5; D uncertain. The CDR3 extends over 12 amino acids. Germline V CDR1 and CDR2: KGHSH, LQKENI. Trimming removed 4 bases from V and 4 bases from J, with 5 bases in between. The CDR3 DNA follows: TGTGCCAGCTCACAACTGAATCAGCCCCAGCATTTT. It codes for CASSQLNQPQHF.

The chain has TRBV7-9 and TRBJ1-1; D gene unclear. V lost 5 bases and J lost 1, with 14 bases in between. Germline V CDR1 and CDR2: SEHNR, FQNEAQ (reference sequence). The CDR3 loop spans 15 amino acids. CDR3 nucleotides: TGTGCCAGCAGCGCGGCCCCCACGGGGAACACTGAAGCTTTCTTT. Translating gives CASSAAPTGNTEAFF.

The chain has TRBV12-3 or TRBV12-4 and TRBJ1-5; D may be TRBD1 (5 bases). Trimming removed 5 bases from V and 10 bases from J, with 12 bases in between. CDR3 length: 12 residues. The CDR3 bases are TGTGCCAGCAGTAGGCTGGACATCCCCCAGCATTTT. It yields the protein CASSRLDIPQHF.

This rearrangement joins TRBV2 to TRBJ2-1; weak D call: TRBD2 (7 bases). This CDR3 comprises 17 residues. The germline V and J ends were trimmed by 8 bases and 2 bases, with 22 bases remaining between them. Germline-derived CDR1 and CDR2 are SNHLY and FYNNEI. CDR3 nucleotides: TGTGCCAGCCCAAACCCTTCCCGGGGGGCGGCCTACAATGAGCAGTTCTTC. It is translated as CASPNPSRGAAYNEQFF.

This clone was recorded a few times. The DNA for the CDR3 is TGCGCCAGCAGTGAGGTGGCTCGCGAGACCCAGTACTTC. The encoded protein is CASSEVARETQYF. The chain is built from TRBV10-2 and TRBJ2-5; D is unresolved. The germline CDR1 and CDR2 sequences are WSHSY and SAAADI. Deletions cut 2 bases from V and 5 bases from J, with 9 bases between. This CDR3 has 13 residues.

The chain links TRBV6-5 to TRBJ1-1; D is perhaps TRBD1 (5 bases). The CDR3 is made up of 15 amino acids. The V gene lost 1 base and the J gene lost 3 bases, with 12 bases spanning the gap. The germline V gene encodes CDR1 MNHEY and CDR2 SVGAGI. The CDR3 loop is CASSYWERGDTEAFF. Here the CDR3 DNA reads TGTGCCAGCAGTTACTGGGAAAGGGGTGACACTGAAGCTTTCTTT.

The chain recombines TRBV4-1 with TRBJ1-2; perhaps TRBD1 as D (5 bases). The CDR3 has 17 amino acids. CDR1 and CDR2 (germline): MGHRA, YSYEKL. Between the trimmed V and J ends, which lost 1 base and 6 bases, there was a span of 21 bases. CDR3 in amino acids: CASSQGMEGLLLDGYTF. In nucleotides, the CDR3 is TGCGCCAGCAGCCAAGGAATGGAGGGGTTATTACTGGATGGCTACACCTTC.

The chain is built from TRBV9 and TRBJ2-3; maybe TRBD1 (5 bases). Trimming took 1 base from V and 7 from J, leaving 13 bases between them. The V gene's germline CDR1 is SGDLS and CDR2 YYNGEE. The CDR3 is 14 residues long. The CDR3 sequence is CASSVNRFAYTQYF. The CDR3 DNA is TGTGCCAGCAGCGTAAACAGGTTCGCCTATACGCAGTATTTT.

The chain is built from TRBV18 and TRBJ2-5; D is uncertain. V dropped 0 bases and J dropped 7 bases, with 12 bases sitting between them. Looked up from germline, CDR1 is KGHSH and CDR2 is LQKENI. The CDR3 is 14 residues long. The CDR3 protein is CASSPPATVRTQYF. CDR3 nucleotides: TGTGCCAGCTCACCACCGGCAACAGTTCGGACCCAGTACTTC. Full variable domain (missing parts from reference TRBV18 and TRBJ2-5): NAGVMQNPRHLVRRRGQEARLRCSPMKGHSHVYWYRQLPEEGLKFMVYLQKENIIDESGMPKERFSAEFPKEGPSILRIQQVVRGDSAAYFCASSPPATVRTQYFGPGTRLLVL.

V and J are TRBV5-6 and TRBJ2-3; no definite D call. Germline values: CDR1 SGHDT, CDR2 YYEEEE. The CDR3 is made up of 11 amino acids. V lost 5 bases to trimming and J lost 4 bases, with 5 bases between them. The CDR3 DNA sequence: TGTGCCAGCAGTGGAGCAGATACGCAGTATTTT. Translating it yields CASSGADTQYF.

CDR3 loop: CASGGWQGTEAFF. The CDR3 DNA is TGTGCCAGTGGGGGTTGGCAGGGCACTGAAGCTTTCTTT. The chain joins TRBV19 to TRBJ1-1; the D gene is possibly TRBD1 (5 bases). Germline V gene data show CDR1 as LNHDA and CDR2 as SQIVND (reference sequence). This CDR3 region has 13 residues. The V and J ends lost 8 bases and 4 bases respectively, with 14 bases between them.

The CDR3 spells CSVDDSLNTEAFF. The CDR3 DNA follows: TGCAGCGTTGATGACAGCCTGAACACTGAAGCTTTCTTT. V usage is TRBV29-1 and J usage is TRBJ1-1; a weak D match, TRBD1 (5 bases). V was shortened by 3 bases and J by 0 bases, with 8 bases between the two germline ends. This CDR3 spans 13 amino acids. Germline CDR1 SQVTM, CDR2 ANQGSEA. Based on the CDR3 plus reference TRBV29-1 and TRBJ1-1, the full variable domain is SAVISQKPSRDICQRGTSLTIQCQVDSQVTMMFWYRQQPGQSLTLIATANQGSEATYESGFVIDKFPISRPNLTFSTLTVSNMSPEDSSIYLCSVDDSLNTEAFFGQGTRLTVV.